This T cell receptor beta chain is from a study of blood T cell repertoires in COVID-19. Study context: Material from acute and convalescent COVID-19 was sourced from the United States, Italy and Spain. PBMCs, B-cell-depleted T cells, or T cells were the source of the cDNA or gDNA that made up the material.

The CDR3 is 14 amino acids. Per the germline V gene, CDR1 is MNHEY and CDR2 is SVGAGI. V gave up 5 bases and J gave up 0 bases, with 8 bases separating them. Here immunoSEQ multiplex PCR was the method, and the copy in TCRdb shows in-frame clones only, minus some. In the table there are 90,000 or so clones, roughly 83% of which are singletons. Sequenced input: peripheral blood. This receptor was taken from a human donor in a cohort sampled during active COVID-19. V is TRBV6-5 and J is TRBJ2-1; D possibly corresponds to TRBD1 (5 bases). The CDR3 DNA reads TGTGCCAGCAGTCCCAGGGTCTCCTACAATGAGCAGTTCTTC. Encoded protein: CASSPRVSYNEQFF.